This TCR beta chain was captured by sequencing in a study of blood T cells in healthy people across ages. A J-beta primer mix and a sample-barcoded 5' primer were used in a second PCR of about 7 to 12 cycles. TCRdb ran MiXCR on the 5' RACE reads and lists one entry per CDR3 protein. There are fewer than 2 million distinct CDR3 sequences in the sample; 39% occur only once, and under 30% lies in the top ten. This clonotype appeared a few times. Germline CDR1 reads DFQATT; CDR2 reads SNEGSKA (reference sequence). The CDR3 consists of 15 residues. Trimming cost V 3 bases and J 4 bases; bases outside gene matches: 6.

The V call is TRBV20-1, the J call TRBJ2-3; 11 bases are shared with TRBD2. The receptor comes from a human donor in good health. The sequenced sample was blood. The CDR3, as DNA: TGCAGTGCTAGTACACTAGCGGGGGTCTCAGATACGCAGTATTTT. Translating gives CSASTLAGVSDTQYF.